This T cell receptor (beta chain) appears in the sequencing data of a study of T cells in Graves' hyperthyroidism and ophthalmopathy. Regarding the study as a whole: The model forecast ophthalmopathy, anticipating it by a median roughly 6.3 months before onset.

The junction had 4 bases not matched to a gene; V was cut back by 6 bases and J by 6 bases. The CDR3 spans 14 residues. Amplified regions were TCR beta CDR3 sequences from RNA transcripts. The primer set for the first-round RT-PCR of the TCR CDR3 was HTBI. MiXCR, run by TCRdb on the multiplex PCR reads, gives a single entry per CDR3 protein. The sample contains fewer than 550,000 distinct CDR3 sequences, 15% to 17% of which appear only once. Details on this clonotype: The antigen is unknown.

The gene calls are TRBV12-3 or TRBV12-4 and TRBJ2-7; 14 nucleotides match TRBD2. Sequences were obtained from blood. The TCR comes from a young woman with Graves' hyperthyroidism. For the CDR3, the DNA is TGTGCCAGCAGCAGGACTAGCGGGAGGTTCGAGCAGTACTTC. Translated, it gives CASSRTSGRFEQYF.